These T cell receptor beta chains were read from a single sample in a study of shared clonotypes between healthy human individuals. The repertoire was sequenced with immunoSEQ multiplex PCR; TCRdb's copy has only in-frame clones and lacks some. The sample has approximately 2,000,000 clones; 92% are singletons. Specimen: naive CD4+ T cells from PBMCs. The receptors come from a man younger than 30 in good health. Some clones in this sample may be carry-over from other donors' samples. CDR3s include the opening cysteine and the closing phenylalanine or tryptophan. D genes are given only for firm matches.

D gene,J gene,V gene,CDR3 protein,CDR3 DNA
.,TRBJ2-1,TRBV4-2,CASSQIALPPWEQFF,TGTGCCAGCAGCCAAATAGCGCTCCCTCCGTGGGAGCAGTTCTTC
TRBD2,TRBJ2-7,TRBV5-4,CASRDPSGGAEQYF,TGTGCCAGCAGGGACCCGAGCGGGGGGGCCGAGCAGTACTTC
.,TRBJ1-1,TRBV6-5,CASRPTGAEAFF,TGTGCCAGCAGGCCTACCGGGGCTGAAGCTTTCTTT
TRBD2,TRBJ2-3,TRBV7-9,CASSLGAGGSPADTQYF,TGTGCCAGCAGCTTAGGGGCGGGAGGATCCCCGGCAGATACGCAGTATTTT
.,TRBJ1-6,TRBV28,CASSLVEGNSPLHF,TGTGCCAGCAGTTTGGTGGAGGGAAATTCACCCCTCCACTTT
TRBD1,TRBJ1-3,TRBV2,CASSGTGVYLTSGNTIYF,TGTGCCAGCAGTGGGACAGGGGTATACTTAACCTCTGGAAACACCATATATTTT
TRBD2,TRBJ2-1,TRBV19,CATRLAGASYNEQFF,TGTGCCACCAGACTAGCGGGAGCATCCTACAATGAGCAGTTCTTC
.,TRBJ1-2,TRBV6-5,CASRGRGWPNYGYTF,TGTGCCAGCAGAGGACGGGGGTGGCCTAACTATGGCTACACCTTC
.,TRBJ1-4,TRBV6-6,CASGTLVVPNEKLFF,TGTGCCAGCGGGACCCTTGTAGTTCCGAATGAAAAACTGTTTTTT
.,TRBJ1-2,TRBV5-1,CASSLPGGHGYTF,TGCGCCAGCAGCCTGCCGGGGGGGCACGGCTACACCTTC
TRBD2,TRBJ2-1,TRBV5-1,CASSTVAGSYNEQFF,TGCGCCAGCAGCACCGTAGCGGGCTCCTACAATGAGCAGTTCTTC
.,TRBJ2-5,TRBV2,CASRETGGSLETQYF,TGTGCCAGCAGGGAGACAGGAGGATCTCTAGAGACCCAGTACTTC
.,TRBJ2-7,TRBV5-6,CASSRGRFVTVQYF,TGTGCCAGCAGTAGGGGACGGTTTGTTACTGTGCAGTACTTC